This T cell receptor (beta chain) is from a study of shared clonotypes between healthy human individuals. Study conclusions and caveats: Sorted-subset samples were not fully sequenced, rarefaction indicated.

Naive-designated CD8 cells lacked CD45RO, were positively enriched for CCR7, and omitted terminally differentiated effector memory CD45RA+ cells. V was cut by 2 bases and J by 1 base, with 9 bases left in between. The CDR3 is made up of 14 amino acids. Germline values: CDR1 SNHLY, CDR2 FYNNEI. This clone was recorded once. Its cognate antigen is unknown. Libraries were prepared by immunoSEQ multiplex PCR; TCRdb keeps only in-frame clonotypes and omits some of them. Of roughly 1,800,000 clones listed, approximately 94% are singletons. The TCR was taken from a young man in good health. The chain links TRBV2 to TRBJ2-7; no firm D call. Sequencing was performed on naive CD8+ T cells sorted from blood. CDR3 amino acids: CASSEMTISYEQYF. CDR3 bases: TGTGCCAGCAGTGAAATGACGATTTCCTACGAGCAGTACTTC.